A selection of T cell receptor beta chains follows, all from one sample in a study of blood T cell repertoires in COVID-19. Libraries were prepared by immunoSEQ multiplex PCR; TCRdb keeps only in-frame clonotypes and omits some of them. The data show about 59,000 clones, 75% to 95% seen once. The sample consisted of peripheral blood. The origin of the receptors is a man at least 80 years old with acute or convalescent COVID-19. The CDR3 runs from the conserved cysteine through the conserved F or W. The order of the fields is J gene, D gene, clone size, V gene, CDR3 protein. The D gene is left open where the match is weak. Part of the rows lack a size; the others show once, few, many or a class for expanded clones.

TRBJ1-6 NA NA TRBV5-8 CASSLAKRRLDKDNSPLHF
TRBJ2-7 NA NA TRBV19 CASSRQVSSYEQYF
TRBJ1-1 NA NA TRBV21-1 CASSKVWAANMNTEAFF
TRBJ2-2 TRBD1 NA TRBV4-2 CASSQEWDRPGELFF
TRBJ2-5 NA once TRBV24-1 CATSFAGASGETQYF
TRBJ1-2 NA NA TRBV5-4 CASRSQGIDYGYTF
TRBJ2-3 TRBD2 NA TRBV27 CASSLRVGLAGEDTQYF
TRBJ2-1 NA NA TRBV12-3/TRBV12-4 CASSPRTREQFF
TRBJ2-3 TRBD1 NA TRBV2 CATRTGTRTDTQYF
TRBJ2-1 NA NA TRBV7-8 CASSLKGSSSYNEQFF
TRBJ1-2 NA once TRBV2 CASSEEGLDGYTF
TRBJ2-2 TRBD2 NA TRBV5-1 CASSSPTSGITGELFF
TRBJ1-1 TRBD1 NA TRBV3-1/TRBV3-2 CASSQDPGQGGTEAFF
TRBJ2-7 NA NA TRBV2 CASSAGDASYEQYF
TRBJ2-5 TRBD2 NA TRBV29-1 CSVGGLLGRWQETQYF
TRBJ2-1 NA NA TRBV3-1/TRBV3-2 CASSQTGSGWNDEQFF
TRBJ2-3 NA few TRBV5-1 CASSLGDRAGRADTQYF
TRBJ2-6 NA NA TRBV5-1 CASSLLTGASSGANVLTF
TRBJ1-1 NA NA TRBV5-1 CASSHSPGRPSEAFF
TRBJ2-3 NA NA TRBV6-5 CASRDSTDTQYF
TRBJ2-7 NA NA TRBV14 CASSQGAVTYEQYF
TRBJ1-6 NA NA TRBV19 CATSAGPVSPLHF
TRBJ2-3 NA NA TRBV6-5 CASKLGAGGTDTQYF
TRBJ1-4 NA NA TRBV24-1 CATSDFEKLFF
TRBJ2-6 TRBD1 NA TRBV7-8 CASSPRDRAYSGANVLTF
TRBJ2-5 TRBD1 once TRBV6-1 CASSEGTGWQETQYF
TRBJ2-1 TRBD2 once TRBV20-1 CSASRGGDNEQFF
TRBJ2-5 TRBD1 NA TRBV7-8 CASSLGTGGETQYF
TRBJ1-1 NA few TRBV29-1 CSVKTDRFAQAFF
TRBJ1-4 NA once TRBV10-3 CATTAGVGEKLFF
TRBJ2-3 TRBD1 NA TRBV7-2 CASSLAGQSADTQYF
TRBJ1-2 NA NA TRBV18 CASSPPAGPSAAVYGYTF
TRBJ2-2 NA many TRBV5-4 CASSLEAGELFF
TRBJ2-7 TRBD1 NA TRBV10-3 CATVSRGTGRLSEQYF
TRBJ1-1 TRBD1 NA TRBV11-2 CASSIRGQPNTEAFF
TRBJ2-2 NA few TRBV7-3 CASSLIGSNTGELFF
TRBJ1-6 NA once TRBV12-3/TRBV12-4 CASSPRGNSPLHF